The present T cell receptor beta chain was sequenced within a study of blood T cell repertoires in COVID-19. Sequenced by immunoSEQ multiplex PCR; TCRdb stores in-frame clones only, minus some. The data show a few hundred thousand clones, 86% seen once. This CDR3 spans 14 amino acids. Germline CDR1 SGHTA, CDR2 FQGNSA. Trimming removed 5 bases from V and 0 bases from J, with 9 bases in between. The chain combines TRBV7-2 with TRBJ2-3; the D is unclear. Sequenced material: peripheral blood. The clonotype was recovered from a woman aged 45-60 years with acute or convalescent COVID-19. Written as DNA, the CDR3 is TGTGCCAGCAGCCTCAGGCCAAGCACAGATACGCAGTATTTT. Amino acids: CASSLRPSTDTQYF.